Listed below are T cell receptor beta chains from one sample, sequenced in a study of vaccination and CD4 T cells after COVID-19. These TCRs are of unknown antigen specificity. In TCRdb, the PCR reads were re-called with MiXCR into one record per CDR3 protein. This table holds 8,500 to 13,000 distinct CDR3 sequences, almost 30% found once. The sequenced sample was CD4+ T cells from blood, cultured in vitro. These receptors were taken from a human donor in good health. Each CDR3 is given with its conserved first and last residue. D genes are given only for firm matches. Clone size is shown for a subset of rows, as once, few, many or a class of expanded clone.

cdr3_nt: TGTGCCAGCAGCTTTTTTCTACGGGGGTGGGGCGAAGAGACCCAGTACTTC
cdr3_aa: CASSFFLRGWGEETQYF
clone_size: -
d_call: -
j_call: TRBJ2-5
v_call: TRBV7-2

cdr3_nt: TGTGCCAGCAGTCCACAGGGAGATCAGCCCCAGCATTTT
cdr3_aa: CASSPQGDQPQHF
clone_size: -
d_call: -
j_call: TRBJ1-5
v_call: TRBV2

cdr3_nt: TGCAGTGCTAGAGCCACGGGGCCACCCTACGAGCAGTACTTC
cdr3_aa: CSARATGPPYEQYF
clone_size: few
d_call: -
j_call: TRBJ2-7
v_call: TRBV20-1

cdr3_nt: TGTGCCAGCAGCCAAAGGGGGAATTTCTATGGCTACACCTTC
cdr3_aa: CASSQRGNFYGYTF
clone_size: few
d_call: -
j_call: TRBJ1-2
v_call: TRBV14

cdr3_nt: TGTGCCAGCAGACAAACAGGATCCTACGAGCAGTACTTC
cdr3_aa: CASRQTGSYEQYF
clone_size: -
d_call: -
j_call: TRBJ2-7
v_call: TRBV6-2/TRBV6-3

cdr3_nt: TGTGCCAGCAGTTCAGGGCTTCAACAGCCCCAGCATTTT
cdr3_aa: CASSSGLQQPQHF
clone_size: -
d_call: -
j_call: TRBJ1-5
v_call: TRBV2

cdr3_nt: TGTGCCAGCACTACTTGGAGGGCGGGCTCTGGGGCCAACGTCCTGACTTTC
cdr3_aa: CASTTWRAGSGANVLTF
clone_size: few
d_call: -
j_call: TRBJ2-6
v_call: TRBV6-1

cdr3_nt: TGTGCCAGCACCATGGACCCTGGGAGTCACGAGCAGTACTTC
cdr3_aa: CASTMDPGSHEQYF
clone_size: -
d_call: -
j_call: TRBJ2-7
v_call: TRBV2

cdr3_nt: TGTGCCAGCAGCTCAAGACACTCGACTCACAATGAGCAGTTCTTC
cdr3_aa: CASSSRHSTHNEQFF
clone_size: once
d_call: -
j_call: TRBJ2-1
v_call: TRBV11-3

cdr3_nt: TGTGCCAGTAGTGCATTACCCGGGACAGGGGCCTACGAGCAGTACTTC
cdr3_aa: CASSALPGTGAYEQYF
clone_size: -
d_call: TRBD1
j_call: TRBJ2-7
v_call: TRBV19

cdr3_nt: TGCAGTGCTACAGAGACCCCTTTGAACACTGAAGCTTTCTTT
cdr3_aa: CSATETPLNTEAFF
clone_size: few
d_call: -
j_call: TRBJ1-1
v_call: TRBV20-1

cdr3_nt: TGTGCCAGCAGTGAAGTTCGGGGGGGTGCCGGGGAGCTGTTTTTT
cdr3_aa: CASSEVRGGAGELFF
clone_size: few
d_call: TRBD2
j_call: TRBJ2-2
v_call: TRBV2

cdr3_nt: TGTGCCAGCAGTTTCGCCGGACTAGCGGGAGGCCGGACCCACAATGAGCAGTTCTTC
cdr3_aa: CASSFAGLAGGRTHNEQFF
clone_size: -
d_call: TRBD2
j_call: TRBJ2-1
v_call: TRBV27

cdr3_nt: TGTGCCAGTGTTTTTCAGGGATCCTCTAACTATGGCTACACCTTC
cdr3_aa: CASVFQGSSNYGYTF
clone_size: -
d_call: -
j_call: TRBJ1-2
v_call: TRBV6-1

cdr3_nt: TGTGCCTGGAGTCCAGCGGGAGAGGAGACCCAGTACTTC
cdr3_aa: CAWSPAGEETQYF
clone_size: few
d_call: TRBD2
j_call: TRBJ2-5
v_call: TRBV30

cdr3_nt: TGTGCCAGCAGTCAAACAGGGGATAATTCACCCCTCCACTTT
cdr3_aa: CASSQTGDNSPLHF
clone_size: -
d_call: TRBD1
j_call: TRBJ1-6
v_call: TRBV6-1

cdr3_nt: TGTGCCAGCAGCTTAGGGGGGGCGAACACCGGGGAGCTGTTTTTT
cdr3_aa: CASSLGGANTGELFF
clone_size: -
d_call: TRBD2
j_call: TRBJ2-2
v_call: TRBV7-3

cdr3_nt: TGCAGTGCTAGAGATCCCCTCCGACAGGGGCGCACAGATACGCAGTATTTT
cdr3_aa: CSARDPLRQGRTDTQYF
clone_size: few
d_call: TRBD1
j_call: TRBJ2-3
v_call: TRBV20-1